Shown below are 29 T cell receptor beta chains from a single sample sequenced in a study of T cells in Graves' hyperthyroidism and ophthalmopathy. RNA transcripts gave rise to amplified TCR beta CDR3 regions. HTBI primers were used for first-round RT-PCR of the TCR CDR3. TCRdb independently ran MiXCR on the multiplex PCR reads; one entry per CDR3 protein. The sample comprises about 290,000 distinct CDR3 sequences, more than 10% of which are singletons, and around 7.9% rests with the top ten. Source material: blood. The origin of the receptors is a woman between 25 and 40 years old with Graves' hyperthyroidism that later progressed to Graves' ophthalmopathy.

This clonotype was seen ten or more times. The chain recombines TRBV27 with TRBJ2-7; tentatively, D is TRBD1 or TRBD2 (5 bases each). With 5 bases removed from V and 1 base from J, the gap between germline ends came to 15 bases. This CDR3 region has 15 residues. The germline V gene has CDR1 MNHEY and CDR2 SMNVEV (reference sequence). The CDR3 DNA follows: TGTGCCAGCAGTATCCAGGGTCGGAGGTCCTACGAGCAGTACTTC. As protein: CASSIQGRRSYEQYF.

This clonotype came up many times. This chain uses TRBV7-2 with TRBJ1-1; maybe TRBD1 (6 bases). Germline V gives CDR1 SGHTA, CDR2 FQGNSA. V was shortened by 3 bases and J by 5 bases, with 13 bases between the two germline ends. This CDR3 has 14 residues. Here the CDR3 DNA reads TGTGCCAGCAGCTTTTCAGGGGTTCTGACTGAAGCTTTCTTT. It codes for CASSFSGVLTEAFF.

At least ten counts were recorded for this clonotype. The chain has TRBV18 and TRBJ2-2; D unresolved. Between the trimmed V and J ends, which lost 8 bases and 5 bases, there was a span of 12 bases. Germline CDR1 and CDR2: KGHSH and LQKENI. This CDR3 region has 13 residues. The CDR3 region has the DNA TGTGCCAGCGCAATCTCTCAAACCGGGGAGCTGTTTTTT. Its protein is CASAISQTGELFF. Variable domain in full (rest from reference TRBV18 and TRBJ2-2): NAGVMQNPRHLVRRRGQEARLRCSPMKGHSHVYWYRQLPEEGLKFMVYLQKENIIDESGMPKERFSAEFPKEGPSILRIQQVVRGDSAAYFCASAISQTGELFFGEGSRLTVL.

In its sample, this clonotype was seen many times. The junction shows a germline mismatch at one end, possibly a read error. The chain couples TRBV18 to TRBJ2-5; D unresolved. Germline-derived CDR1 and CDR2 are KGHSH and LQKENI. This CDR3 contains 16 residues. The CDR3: CASSPYDVEKQGTQYF. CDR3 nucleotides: TGTGCCAGCTCACCTTACGACGTGGAGAAACAAGGGACCCAGTACTTC.

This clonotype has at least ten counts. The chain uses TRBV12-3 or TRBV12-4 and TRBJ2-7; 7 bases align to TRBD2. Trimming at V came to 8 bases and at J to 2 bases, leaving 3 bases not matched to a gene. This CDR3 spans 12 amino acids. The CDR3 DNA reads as TGTGCCAGCGGGAGCGGGGCCTACGAGCAGTACTTC. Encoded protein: CASGSGAYEQYF.

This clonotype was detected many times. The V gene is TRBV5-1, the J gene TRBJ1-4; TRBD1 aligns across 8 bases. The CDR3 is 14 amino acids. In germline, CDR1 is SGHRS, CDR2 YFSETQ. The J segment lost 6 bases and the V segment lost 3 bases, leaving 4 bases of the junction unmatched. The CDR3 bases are TGCGCCAGCAGCTCAGGGGGCAAGGATGAAAAACTGTTTTTT. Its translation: CASSSGGKDEKLFF.

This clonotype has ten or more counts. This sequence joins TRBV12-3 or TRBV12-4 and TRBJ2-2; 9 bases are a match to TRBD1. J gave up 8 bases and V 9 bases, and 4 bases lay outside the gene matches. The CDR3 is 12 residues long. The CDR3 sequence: CASHRGQGELFF. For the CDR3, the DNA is TGTGCCAGTCACAGGGGGCAGGGGGAGCTGTTTTTT.

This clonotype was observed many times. The CDR3 reads CASSRQGGTQPQHF. The CDR3 DNA follows: TGTGCCAGCAGTCGACAGGGAGGGACTCAGCCCCAGCATTTT. The chain uses TRBV28 and TRBJ1-5, with 7 bases that match TRBD1. V lost 5 bases to trimming and J lost 6 bases; unmatched junction nucleotides: 7. The CDR3 has 14 amino acids. The germline V gene has CDR1 MDHEN and CDR2 SYDVKM. The complete variable domain, with remaining parts taken from reference TRBV28 and TRBJ1-5, reads DVKVTQSSRYLVKRTGEKVFLECVQDMDHENMFWYRQDPGLGLRLIYFSYDVKMKEKGDIPEGYSVSREKKERFSLILESASTNQTSMYLCASSRQGGTQPQHFGDGTRLSIL.

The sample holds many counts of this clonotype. The CDR3: CASSQGTLGGLSYGYTF. The CDR3 nucleotides read TGCGCCAGCAGCCAGGGGACACTAGGCGGGTTATCCTATGGCTACACCTTC. The chain carries TRBV4-3 and TRBJ1-2, with a weak D call TRBD1 (6 bases). Trimming removed 3 bases from V and 4 bases from J, with 21 bases in between. The CDR3 contains 17 residues. Germline lookup yields CDR1 LGHNA and CDR2 YSLEER.

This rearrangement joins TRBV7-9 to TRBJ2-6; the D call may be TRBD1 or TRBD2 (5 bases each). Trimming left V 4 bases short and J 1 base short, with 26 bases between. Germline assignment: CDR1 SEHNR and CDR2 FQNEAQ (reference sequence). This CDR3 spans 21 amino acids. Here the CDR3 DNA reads TGTGCCAGCAGCTCACCCAGGGAGAACGCGAGAGGCCGGTCTGGGGCCAACGTCCTGACTTTC. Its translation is CASSSPRENARGRSGANVLTF.

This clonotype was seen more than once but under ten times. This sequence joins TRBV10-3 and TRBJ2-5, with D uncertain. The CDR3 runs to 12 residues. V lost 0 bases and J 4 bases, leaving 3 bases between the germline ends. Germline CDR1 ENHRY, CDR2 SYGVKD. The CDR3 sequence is CAISESRETQYF. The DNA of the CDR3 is TGTGCCATCAGTGAGTCCAGAGAGACCCAGTACTTC.

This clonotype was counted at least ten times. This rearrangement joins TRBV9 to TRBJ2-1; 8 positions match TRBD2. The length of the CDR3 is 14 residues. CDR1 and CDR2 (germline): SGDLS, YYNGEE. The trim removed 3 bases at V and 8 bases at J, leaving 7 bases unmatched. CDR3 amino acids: CASSAGLARDEQFF. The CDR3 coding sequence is TGTGCCAGCAGCGCCGGACTAGCAAGGGATGAGCAGTTCTTC.

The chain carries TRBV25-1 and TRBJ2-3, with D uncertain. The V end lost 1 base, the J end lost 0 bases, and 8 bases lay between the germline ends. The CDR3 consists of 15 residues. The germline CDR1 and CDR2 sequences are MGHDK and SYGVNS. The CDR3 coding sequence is TGTGCCAGCAGTGAATCCGGTCTCAGCACAGATACGCAGTATTTT. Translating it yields CASSESGLSTDTQYF.

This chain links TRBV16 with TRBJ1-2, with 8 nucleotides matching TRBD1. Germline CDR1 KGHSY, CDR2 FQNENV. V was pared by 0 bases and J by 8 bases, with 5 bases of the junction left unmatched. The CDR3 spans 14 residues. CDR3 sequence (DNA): TGTGCCAGCAGCCAATCGGTCGCAGGGGGCGGCTACACCTTC. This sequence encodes CASSQSVAGGGYTF. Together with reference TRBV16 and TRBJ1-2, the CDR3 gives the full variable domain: GEEVAQTPKHLVRGEGQKAKLYCAPIKGHSYVFWYQQVLKNEFKFLISFQNENVFDETGMPKERFSAKCLPNSPCSLEIQATKLEDSAVYFCASSQSVAGGGYTFGSGTRLTVV.

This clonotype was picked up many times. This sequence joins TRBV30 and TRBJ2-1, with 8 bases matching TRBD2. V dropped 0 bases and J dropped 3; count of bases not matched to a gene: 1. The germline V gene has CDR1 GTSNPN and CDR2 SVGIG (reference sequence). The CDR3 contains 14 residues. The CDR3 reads CAWSVLAGYNEQFF. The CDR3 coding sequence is TGTGCCTGGAGTGTCCTAGCGGGCTACAATGAGCAGTTCTTC.

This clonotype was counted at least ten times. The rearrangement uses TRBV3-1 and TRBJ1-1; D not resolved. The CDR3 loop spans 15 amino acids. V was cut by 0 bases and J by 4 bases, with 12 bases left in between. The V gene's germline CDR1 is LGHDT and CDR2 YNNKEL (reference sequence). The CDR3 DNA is TGTGCCAGCAGCCAAGATCCTCCCCGGGCCACTGAAGCTTTCTTT. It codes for CASSQDPPRATEAFF. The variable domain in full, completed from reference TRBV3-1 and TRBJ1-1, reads DTAVSQTPKYLVTQMGNDKSIKCEQNLGHDTMYWYKQDSKKFLKIMFSYNNKELIINETVPNRFSPKSPDKAHLNLHINSLELGDSAVYFCASSQDPPRATEAFFGQGTRLTVV.

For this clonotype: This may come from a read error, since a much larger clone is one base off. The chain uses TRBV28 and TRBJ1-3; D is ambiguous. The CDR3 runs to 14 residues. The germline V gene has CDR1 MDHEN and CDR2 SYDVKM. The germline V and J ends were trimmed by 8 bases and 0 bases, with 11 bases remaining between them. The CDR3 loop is CASGLENSGNTIYF. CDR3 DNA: TGTGCCAGCGGGTTAGAAAACTCTGGAAACACCATATATTTT.

The CDR3, as DNA: TGTGCCAGCAGTTTGGCCCCAGGGGGAGATTCACCCCTCCACTTT. This sequence encodes CASSLAPGGDSPLHF. The chain carries TRBV27 and TRBJ1-6, with 7 bases identical to TRBD1. The V segment lost 3 bases and the J segment 8 bases; nucleotides outside the gene matches: 7. Germline-derived CDR1 and CDR2 are MNHEY and SMNVEV (reference sequence). The CDR3 runs 15 residues.

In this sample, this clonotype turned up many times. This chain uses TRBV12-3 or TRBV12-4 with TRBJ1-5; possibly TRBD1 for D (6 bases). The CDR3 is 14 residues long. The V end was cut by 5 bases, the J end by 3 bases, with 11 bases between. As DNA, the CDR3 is TGTGCCAGCAGTCCCACAGGGAACAATCAGCCCCAGCATTTT. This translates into CASSPTGNNQPQHF.

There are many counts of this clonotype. Here the CDR3 reads CASRESSAKGYEQFF. The CDR3 nucleotides are TGTGCCAGCAGGGAGTCTAGCGCCAAGGGGTATGAGCAGTTCTTC. The chain joins TRBV7-8 to TRBJ2-1; D possibly corresponds to TRBD2 (6 bases). Germline assignment: CDR1 SGHVS and CDR2 FQNEAQ. CDR3 length: 15 amino acids. The V end was cut by 6 bases, the J end by 8 bases, with 20 bases between.

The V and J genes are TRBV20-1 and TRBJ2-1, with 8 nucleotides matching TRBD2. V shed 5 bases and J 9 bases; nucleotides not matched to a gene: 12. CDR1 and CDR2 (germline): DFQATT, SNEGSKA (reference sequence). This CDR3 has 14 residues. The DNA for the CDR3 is TGCAGTGCTCCTTTTAGCGGGGTGAATGGTGAGCAGTTCTTC. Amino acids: CSAPFSGVNGEQFF.

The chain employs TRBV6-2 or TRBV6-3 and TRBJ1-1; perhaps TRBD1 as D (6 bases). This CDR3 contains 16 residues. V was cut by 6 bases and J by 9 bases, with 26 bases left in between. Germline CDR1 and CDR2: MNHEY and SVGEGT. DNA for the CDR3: TGTGCCAGCAGGGGGGCCACGGCGTTCCTGCCCCCTAAAGCTTTCTTT. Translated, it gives CASRGATAFLPPKAFF.

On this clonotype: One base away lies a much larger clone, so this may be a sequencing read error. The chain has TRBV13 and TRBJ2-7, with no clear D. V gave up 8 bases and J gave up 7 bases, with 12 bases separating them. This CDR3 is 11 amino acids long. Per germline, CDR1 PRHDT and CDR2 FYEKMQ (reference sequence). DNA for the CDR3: TGTGCCAGCGGCTCGCTCCAGGAGCAGTACTTC. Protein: CASGSLQEQYF.

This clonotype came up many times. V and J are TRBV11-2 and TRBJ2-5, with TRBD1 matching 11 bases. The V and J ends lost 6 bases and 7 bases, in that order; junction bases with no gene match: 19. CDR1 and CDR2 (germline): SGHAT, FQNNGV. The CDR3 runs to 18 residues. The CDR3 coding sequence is TGTGCCAGCAGACCTGGACAGGGGGCAACTAGCGGTCAGTTGACCCAGTACTTC. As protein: CASRPGQGATSGQLTQYF.

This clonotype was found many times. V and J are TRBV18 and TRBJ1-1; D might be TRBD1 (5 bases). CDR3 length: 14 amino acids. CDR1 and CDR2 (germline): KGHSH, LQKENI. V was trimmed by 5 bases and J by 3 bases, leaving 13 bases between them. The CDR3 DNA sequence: TGTGCCAGCTCAACCTTGGGGGGGGACACTGAAGCTTTCTTT. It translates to CASSTLGGDTEAFF.

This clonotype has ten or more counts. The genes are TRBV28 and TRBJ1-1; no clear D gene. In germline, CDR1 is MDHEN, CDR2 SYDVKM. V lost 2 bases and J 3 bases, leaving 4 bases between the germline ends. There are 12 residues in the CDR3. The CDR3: CASSLDYTEAFF. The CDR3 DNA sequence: TGTGCCAGCAGTTTAGACTACACTGAAGCTTTCTTT.

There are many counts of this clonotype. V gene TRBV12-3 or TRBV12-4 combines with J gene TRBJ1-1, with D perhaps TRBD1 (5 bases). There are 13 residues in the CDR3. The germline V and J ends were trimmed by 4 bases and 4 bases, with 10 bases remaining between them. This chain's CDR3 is CASSSRETTEAFF. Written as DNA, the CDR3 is TGTGCCAGCAGTTCCAGGGAAACCACTGAAGCTTTCTTT.

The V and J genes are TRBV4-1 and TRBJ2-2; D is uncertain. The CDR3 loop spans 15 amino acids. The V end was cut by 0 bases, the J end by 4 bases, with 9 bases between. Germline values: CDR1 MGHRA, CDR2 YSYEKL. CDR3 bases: TGCGCCAGCAGCCAAGAAACCGGATTCACCGGGGAGCTGTTTTTT. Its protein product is CASSQETGFTGELFF.

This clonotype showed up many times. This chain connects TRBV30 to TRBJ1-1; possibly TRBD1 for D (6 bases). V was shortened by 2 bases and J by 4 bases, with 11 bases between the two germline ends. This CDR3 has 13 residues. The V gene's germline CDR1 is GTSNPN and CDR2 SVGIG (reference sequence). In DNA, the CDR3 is TGTGCCTGGAGTCCGGGGGGGGCCACTGAAGCTTTCTTT. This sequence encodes CAWSPGGATEAFF. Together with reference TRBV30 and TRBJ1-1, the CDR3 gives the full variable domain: SQTIHQWPATLVQPVGSPLSLECTVEGTSNPNLYWYRQAAGRGLQLLFYSVGIGQISSEVPQNLSASRPQDRQFILSSKKLLLSDSGFYLCAWSPGGATEAFFGQGTRLTVV.